This T cell receptor beta chain is from a study of blood T cell repertoires in COVID-19. The wider study: The origin of the acute and convalescent COVID-19 samples was the United States, Italy and Spain.

Original data processing: Estimation of nucleated cell counts was performed using reference gene primer amplification. Measured with immunoSEQ multiplex PCR; TCRdb has only the in-frame clones, and not every one. Clone size and the V and J calls come from that table; the DNA yielded D and trimming. The profile shows roughly 340,000 clones, more than 80% of them singletons. Either two negative PCRs, clearance, or symptom resolution qualified Cohort 3 donors as recovered. The clonotype originates from a man aged 18 to 29 who had recovered from COVID-19. Sequencing input: PBMCs or T cells enriched from blood (not recorded which).

The CDR3 DNA reads TGTGCCAGCAGCCCAGTTAGTTCTCGAACAGGGGTTGAGCAGTTCTTC. Its protein is CASSPVSSRTGVEQFF. This sequence joins TRBV3-1 (or the pseudogene TRBV3-2) and TRBJ2-1, with 7 bases identical to TRBD1. CDR3 size: 16 residues. Trimming took 4 bases from V and 9 from J; bases not matched to a gene: 15. Germline assignment: CDR1 LGHDT and CDR2 YNNKEL (reference sequence).